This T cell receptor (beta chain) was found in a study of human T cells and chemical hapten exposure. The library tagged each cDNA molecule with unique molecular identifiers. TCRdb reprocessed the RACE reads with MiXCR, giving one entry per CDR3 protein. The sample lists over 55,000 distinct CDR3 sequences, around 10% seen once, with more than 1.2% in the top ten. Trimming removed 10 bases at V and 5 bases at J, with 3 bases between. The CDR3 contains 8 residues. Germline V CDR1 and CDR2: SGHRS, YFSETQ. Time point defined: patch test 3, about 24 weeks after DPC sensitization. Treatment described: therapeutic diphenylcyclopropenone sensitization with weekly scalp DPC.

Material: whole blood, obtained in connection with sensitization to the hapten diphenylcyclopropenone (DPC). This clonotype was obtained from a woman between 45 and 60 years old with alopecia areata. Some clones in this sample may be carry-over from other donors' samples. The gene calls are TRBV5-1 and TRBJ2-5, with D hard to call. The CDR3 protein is CAGETQYF. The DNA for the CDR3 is TGCGCCGGCGAGACCCAGTACTTC.